Following are 11 T cell receptor beta chains from one sample sequenced in a study of identifying expanded T cells in peripheral blood. TCRdb's copy holds only in-frame clones and misses some; the assay was immunoSEQ multiplex PCR. There are tens of thousands of clones in the sample; around 83% occur only once, and roughly a fifth lies in the top ten. The sample taken for sequencing was blood. Receptors were obtained from a person aged 18-69 years in good health.

V and J are TRBV2 and TRBJ1-2; D gene uncertain. Germline V gives CDR1 SNHLY, CDR2 FYNNEI. V lost 7 bases and J 7 bases, leaving 19 bases between the germline ends. The CDR3 contains 14 residues. The CDR3 protein is CASTSTSGSLGYTF. The DNA of the CDR3 is TGTGCCAGCACCTCGACTAGCGGGAGTCTTGGCTACACCTTC. The entire variable domain, with the rest obtained from reference TRBV2 and TRBJ1-2, is as follows: EPEVTQTPSHQVTQMGQEVILRCVPISNHLYFYWYRQILGQKVEFLVSFYNNEISEKSEIFDDQFSVERPDGSNFTLKIRSTKLEDSAMYFCASTSTSGSLGYTFGSGTRLTVV.

The chain combines TRBV29-1 with TRBJ2-4, with 7 nucleotides matching TRBD1. The CDR3 is 11 residues long. Germline CDR1 and CDR2: SQVTM and ANQGSEA. The V and J ends lost 6 bases and 8 bases, in that order; junction bases with no gene match: 4. The DNA of the CDR3 is TGCAGCGTCGGGACAGATCACATTCAGTACTTC. The encoded protein is CSVGTDHIQYF.

The genes are TRBV7-6 and TRBJ2-7, with TRBD2 matching 11 bases. The CDR3 is 14 amino acids. Trimming cost V 5 bases and J 7 bases; bases outside gene matches: 7. Germline CDR1 is SGHVS and CDR2 is FNYEAQ. This CDR3 reads CASSPLAGAKEQYF. CDR3 DNA: TGTGCCAGCAGCCCACTAGCGGGAGCGAAGGAGCAGTACTTC.

The V gene is TRBV6-1, the J gene TRBJ2-3, with a weak D call TRBD1 (5 bases). The CDR3 runs 12 residues. Germline CDR1 MNHNS, CDR2 SASEGT. The ends were cut back, 2 bases at V and 8 bases at J, with 8 bases in the middle. CDR3 nucleotide sequence: TGTGCCAGCAGTGAAAGGGGCGGTACGCAGTATTTT. Translated, it gives CASSERGGTQYF.

The chain is built from TRBV28 and TRBJ1-1, with D possibly TRBD1 on 6 matching bases. CDR3 length equals 11 residues. V gave up 3 bases and J gave up 10 bases, with 9 bases separating them. CDR1 MDHEN and CDR2 SYDVKM come from the germline V gene. CDR3 loop: CASSLGGRAFF. The CDR3 coding sequence is TGTGCCAGCAGTTTGGGGGGGCGAGCTTTCTTT. Based on the CDR3 plus reference TRBV28 and TRBJ1-1, the full variable domain is DVKVTQSSRYLVKRTGEKVFLECVQDMDHENMFWYRQDPGLGLRLIYFSYDVKMKEKGDIPEGYSVSREKKERFSLILESASTNQTSMYLCASSLGGRAFFGQGTRLTVV.

The rearrangement joins TRBV5-5 to TRBJ1-5; 8 nucleotides align to TRBD1. Germline CDR1 SGHKS, CDR2 YYEKEE (reference sequence). After removal of 1 base from V and 5 bases from J, the junction contained 5 bases not matched to a gene. CDR3 length equals 15 residues. The CDR3 loop is CASSLQSGGYQPQHF. The CDR3, as DNA: TGTGCCAGCAGCTTGCAGTCAGGGGGCTATCAGCCCCAGCATTTT.

The CDR3 sequence is CASSVDRTGGNTEAFF. The DNA for the CDR3 is TGTGCCAGCAGCGTCGACCGGACAGGAGGGAACACTGAAGCTTTCTTT. The V and J genes are TRBV9 and TRBJ1-1; 7 positions agree with TRBD1. The CDR3 has 16 amino acids. V lost 2 bases and J lost 1; bases outside the gene matches: 8. The germline gives CDR1 SGDLS, CDR2 YYNGEE.

This clone appeared a single time. The chain is built from TRBV6-6 and TRBJ1-4, with D tentatively TRBD1 (5 bases). Deletions cut 7 bases from V and 6 bases from J, with 15 bases between. In germline, CDR1 is MNHNY, CDR2 SVGAGI (reference sequence). The CDR3 has 14 amino acids. For the CDR3, the DNA is TGTGCCAGCACCCTAAGGGGCGGGGATGAAAAACTGTTTTTT. It specifies CASTLRGGDEKLFF.

The chain joins TRBV7-2 to TRBJ2-3; D is uncertain. The ends were cut back, 0 bases at V and 0 bases at J, with 4 bases in the middle. The CDR3 loop spans 14 amino acids. Looked up from germline, CDR1 is SGHTA and CDR2 is FQGNSA. CDR3 DNA sequence: TGTGCCAGCAGCTTAGCTCTAAGCACAGATACGCAGTATTTT. Residues: CASSLALSTDTQYF.

J is TRBJ2-5 and V is TRBV19; no definite D call. V was shortened by 4 bases and J by 1 base, with 4 bases between the two germline ends. Germline lookup yields CDR1 LNHDA and CDR2 SQIVND (reference sequence). CDR3 length equals 12 residues. The CDR3 nucleotides read TGTGCCAGTAGTACGCTCCAAGAGACCCAGTACTTC. As protein: CASSTLQETQYF.

Details on this clone: Other nucleotide sequences from this sample produce the same CDR3. The chain recombines TRBV4-1 with TRBJ1-1; D may be TRBD1 (5 bases). The CDR3 spans 14 residues. V shed 6 bases and J shed 0 bases, with 11 bases lying between them. From germline, CDR1 is MGHRA and CDR2 YSYEKL. The CDR3 DNA reads as TGCGCCAGCAGACCAGGGTTGATGAACACTGAAGCTTTCTTT. Protein product: CASRPGLMNTEAFF.